These 9 T cell receptor beta chains share one sample of origin, sequenced in a study of CD8 T cells in Susac syndrome. The RNA, about 0.5 to 1 ug, was put through reverse transcription using random hexamers. Each CDR3 protein gets one entry after TCRdb re-called the immunoSEQ multiplex PCR reads with MiXCR. Here the sample spans fewer than 140,000 distinct CDR3 sequences, approximately 94% being singletons. The sequencing sample was made of CD8+ T cells from PBMCs. These receptors all stem from a human donor with Susac syndrome.

The chain has TRBV14 and TRBJ2-7; no firm D call. Germline V CDR1 and CDR2: SGHDN, FVKESK. This CDR3 region has 14 residues. The V end was cut by 1 base, the J end by 0 bases, with 7 bases between. This CDR3 is CASSQGRNSYEQYF. DNA of the CDR3: TGTGCCAGCAGCCAAGGACGGAACTCCTACGAGCAGTACTTC.

This chain links TRBV29-1 with TRBJ1-1; tentatively, D is TRBD1 (5 bases). The V gene's germline CDR1 is SQVTM and CDR2 ANQGSEA. The CDR3 loop spans 13 amino acids. Trimming removed 7 bases from V and 0 bases from J, with 12 bases in between. The chain's CDR3 is CSGGGAMNTEAFF. CDR3 nucleotides: TGCAGCGGTGGAGGGGCAATGAACACTGAAGCTTTCTTT. The whole variable domain, filled in from reference TRBV29-1 and TRBJ1-1, reads SAVISQKPSRDICQRGTSLTIQCQVDSQVTMMFWYRQQPGQSLTLIATANQGSEATYESGFVIDKFPISRPNLTFSTLTVSNMSPEDSSIYLCSGGGAMNTEAFFGQGTRLTVV.

The chain combines TRBV9 with TRBJ2-1; D may be TRBD1 (6 bases). The CDR3 is 17 amino acids. Trimming left V 0 bases short and J 2 bases short, with 15 bases between. The germline CDR1 and CDR2 sequences are SGDLS and YYNGEE. The CDR3 loop is CASSVAAEQGPYNEQFF. The CDR3 DNA sequence: TGTGCCAGCAGCGTAGCGGCTGAACAGGGTCCCTACAATGAGCAGTTCTTC. The full variable domain, rest sourced from reference TRBV9 and TRBJ2-1, is DSGVTQTPKHLITATGQRVTLRCSPRSGDLSVYWYQQSLDQGLQFLIQYYNGEERAKGNILERFSAQQFPDLHSELNLSSLELGDSALYFCASSVAAEQGPYNEQFFGPGTRLTVL.

The chain is built from TRBV9 and TRBJ1-1; D unclear. Between the trimmed V and J ends, which lost 2 bases and 1 base, there was a span of 6 bases. Germline V gene sequence: CDR1 SGDLS, CDR2 YYNGEE. This CDR3 region has 13 residues. The CDR3: CASSVTGNTEAFF. The CDR3 coding sequence is TGTGCCAGCAGCGTCACGGGGAACACTGAAGCTTTCTTT.

The chain carries TRBV14 and TRBJ2-7; D perhaps matches TRBD2 (5 bases). Per germline, CDR1 SGHDN and CDR2 FVKESK. The CDR3 runs 14 residues. The V end lost 0 bases, the J end lost 3 bases, and 9 bases lay between the germline ends. In DNA form, the CDR3 reads TGTGCCAGCAGCCAAGATTCGGGGTACTACGAGCAGTACTTC. Its translation: CASSQDSGYYEQYF.

V is TRBV12-3 or TRBV12-4 and J is TRBJ2-1; a weak D match, TRBD1 (6 bases). V was cut by 7 bases and J by 0 bases, with 10 bases left in between. This CDR3 spans 14 amino acids. The CDR3 protein is CASTQGSSYNEQFF. The CDR3 DNA follows: TGTGCCAGCACCCAGGGGTCCTCCTACAATGAGCAGTTCTTC.

The rearrangement uses TRBV3-1 and TRBJ2-7; D remains unclear. The CDR3 sequence is 13 residues long. Deletions cut 4 bases from V and 2 bases from J, with 9 bases between. Germline assignment: CDR1 LGHDT and CDR2 YNNKEL (reference sequence). This CDR3 is CASSPVAAYEQYF. The CDR3 bases are TGTGCCAGCAGCCCCGTGGCTGCCTACGAGCAGTACTTC.

Only one count was recorded for this clonotype. This chain uses TRBV3-1 with TRBJ2-3; D gene ambiguous. Between the trimmed V and J ends, which lost 1 base and 4 bases, there was a span of 9 bases. There are 14 residues in the CDR3. The germline V gene has CDR1 LGHDT and CDR2 YNNKEL (reference sequence). The CDR3, as DNA: TGTGCCAGCAGCCAAGGCGTTTCCGCAGATACGCAGTATTTT. This encodes CASSQGVSADTQYF.

This clonotype has just a few counts. This rearrangement joins TRBV20-1 to TRBJ2-7; D remains ambiguous. Germline V CDR1 and CDR2: DFQATT, SNEGSKA (reference sequence). This CDR3 has 12 residues. CDR3 in DNA: TGCAGCTACTCTCAACTCGGTGGCGAGCAGTACTTC. Its translation: CSYSQLGGEQYF.